The rows below give T cell receptor beta chains drawn from one sample of a study of graft-versus-host responses after intestinal transplantation. Profiled with immunoSEQ multiplex PCR; TCRdb holds only in-frame clones, not every one. The sample holds around 43,000 clones, about 91% seen once. The source was PBMCs, collected 524 days after transplant. All receptors derive from a human patient who received an intestinal transplant, so some T cells may come from the graft donor. Each CDR3 is given with its conserved first and last residue. A D gene is named only where the DNA matches it firmly. Expanded clones get a size class; other rows say once, few or many, or leave the size out.

>TRBV7-2|.|TRBJ2-7|.
TGTGCCAGCAGCCAAGCGATGGGATCCGAGCAGTACTTC
CASSQAMGSEQYF
>TRBV7-9|TRBD1|TRBJ2-7|.
TGTGCCAGCAGCCGAGGGACAGGGGACTCCTACGAGCAGTACTTC
CASSRGTGDSYEQYF
>TRBV6-5|.|TRBJ1-5|.
TGTGCCAGCAGCCCGCAGGGGTGGGATCAGCCCCAGCATTTT
CASSPQGWDQPQHF
>TRBV15|TRBD1|TRBJ2-6|.
TGTGCCACCAGCATCGAGGGACAGGATGACTCTGGGGCCAACGTCCTGACTTTC
CATSIEGQDDSGANVLTF
>TRBV10-3|.|TRBJ1-1|.
TGTGCCATCAGTGAGTCCTTACAGGACACTGAAGCTTTCTTT
CAISESLQDTEAFF
>TRBV19|.|TRBJ2-3|.
TGTGCCAGTAGTGTGGACGGCACAGATACGCAGTATTTT
CASSVDGTDTQYF
>TRBV5-1|.|TRBJ2-7|.
TGCGCCAGCAGCTTGGACAGCTCTAGCTCCTACGAGCAGTACTTC
CASSLDSSSSYEQYF
>TRBV11-1|.|TRBJ2-5|.
TGTGCCAGCAGCTTAGAGGGTTCCGGGCAAGAGACCCAGTACTTC
CASSLEGSGQETQYF
>TRBV10-1|TRBD1|TRBJ1-4|.
TGCGCCAGAAAAGGGGGCTCAGCTAATGAAAAACTGTTTTTT
CARKGGSANEKLFF
>TRBV27|.|TRBJ1-5|.
TGTGCCAGCAGTTTCCAGGGACGCAATCAGCCCCAGCATTTT
CASSFQGRNQPQHF
>TRBV30|TRBD1|TRBJ1-2|.
TGTGACTGGACAGGGGGATCCTATGGCTACACCTTC
CDWTGGSYGYTF
>TRBV4-2|TRBD2|TRBJ2-7|.
TGTGCCAGCAGCCCACCGCGGACTAGCGGGAGTTACGAGCAGTACTTC
CASSPPRTSGSYEQYF
>TRBV10-3|TRBD2|TRBJ2-1|.
TGTGCCATCAGGGCTAGCGGGAGGGGGCCCCATGAGCAGTTCTTC
CAIRASGRGPHEQFF
>TRBV2|.|TRBJ2-7|.
TGTGCCAGCAGTGAAATCCGGGAAACCCACGAGCAGTACTTC
CASSEIRETHEQYF
>TRBV28|TRBD2|TRBJ2-1|.
TGTGCCAGCAGTTTGGGCGGGAGACCCCACAATGAGCAGTTCTTC
CASSLGGRPHNEQFF
>TRBV29-1|.|TRBJ2-7|.
TGCAGCGCCGGGACAACCTACGAGCAGTACTTC
CSAGTTYEQYF
>TRBV7-6|TRBD2|TRBJ2-5|.
TGTGCCAGCAGCCCCGGGACTAGCGGGAGGGCCCAAGAGACCCAGTACTTC
CASSPGTSGRAQETQYF
>TRBV7-6|.|TRBJ2-3|.
TGTGCCAGCAGCCGCGGCGGGCGCGGGTATACGCAGTATTTT
CASSRGGRGYTQYF
>TRBV15|TRBD2|TRBJ2-7|.
TGTGCCACCAGCAGAGAAGCGGGAGGTCCCTGGTACTTC
CATSREAGGPWYF
>TRBV18|.|TRBJ2-3|.
TGTGCCAGCTCACCACGACGGCAGGGGCTGACAGATACGCAGTATTTT
CASSPRRQGLTDTQYF
>TRBV7-3|TRBD2|TRBJ2-5|.
TGTGCCAGCAGCTCCGGACTAGGAATAAATCAAGAGACCCAGTACTTC
CASSSGLGINQETQYF
>TRBV9|TRBD2|TRBJ2-5|.
TGTGCCAGCAGCGCGACTAGCGGGAGACTGGAGACCCAGTACTTC
CASSATSGRLETQYF
>TRBV11-2|TRBD2|TRBJ2-7|.
TGTGCCAGCAGCTTAGCGGGAGGGCAGTACTTC
CASSLAGGQYF
>TRBV14|.|TRBJ2-1|.
TGTGCCAGCAGCCAGGCTTCTTACAATGAGCAGTTCTTC
CASSQASYNEQFF
>TRBV11-2|.|TRBJ2-7|.
TGTGCCAGCAGCTTAAGGTCACAGCGGTCCACCTACGAGCAGTACTTC
CASSLRSQRSTYEQYF
>TRBV2|.|TRBJ1-5|.
TGTGCCAGCAGTGGACCGGCAGTTAATCAGCCCCAGCATTTT
CASSGPAVNQPQHF
>TRBV6-5|.|TRBJ2-7|.
TGTGCCAGCAGTTACTCGCGGGACGGTGTTGTGTGGTACTTC
CASSYSRDGVVWYF
>TRBV20-1|.|TRBJ1-1|.
TGCAGTGCTAGAGCTCAGGGTTTAGCTTTCTTT
CSARAQGLAFF
>TRBV5-1|.|TRBJ2-7|.
TGCGCCAGCAGCTTGGGGCGGGTCCTCGGCTCCTACGAGCAGTACTTC
CASSLGRVLGSYEQYF
>TRBV7-9|.|TRBJ2-7|few
TGTGCCAGCAGCTTAGGGGGCGGTATCTCCTACGAGCAGTACTTC
CASSLGGGISYEQYF
>TRBV5-1|TRBD1|TRBJ1-1|.
TGCGCCAGCAGCTTGGGACAGGGGGCGAACACTGAAGCTTTCTTT
CASSLGQGANTEAFF